Given below is one TCR beta chain in context. Libraries were prepared by immunoSEQ multiplex PCR; TCRdb keeps only in-frame clonotypes and omits some of them. Here the sample spans some 96,000 clones, approximately 96% being singletons. The data were taken from a study of technical replicates of blood from several donors. The length of the CDR3 is 14 residues. CDR1 and CDR2 (germline): LNHDA, SQIVND (reference sequence). V lost 5 bases, J lost 5 bases, and 7 bases stayed unmatched. Sequenced material: T cells isolated from PBMCs. The receptor's source is a human donor in good health. The rearrangement links TRBV19 to TRBJ1-2; 8 bases line up with TRBD1. As DNA, the CDR3 is TGTGCCAGTAGTCAGGGGACAGGATCTTATGGCTACACCTTC. Its protein product is CASSQGTGSYGYTF.